These 10 T cell receptor beta chains originate from one sample sequenced in a study of OX40 agonist ivuxolimab in advanced cancers. Sequencing was performed with immunoSEQ multiplex PCR; in TCRdb, only in-frame clones are kept and a portion is missing. The sample lists about 70,000 clones; 65% to 85% were seen once. The material was CD4+ or CD8+ T cells sorted from blood, obtained in a trial of the OX40 agonist ivuxolimab. The receptors stem from an adult with an advanced solid tumor such as melanoma, head and neck, liver or kidney cancer.

The J gene is TRBJ2-6, the V gene TRBV4-1; 8 positions agree with TRBD1. Germline V CDR1 and CDR2: MGHRA, YSYEKL. The CDR3 spans 19 residues. The junction had 11 bases not matched to a gene; V was cut back by 4 bases and J by 0 bases. CDR3 nucleotide sequence: TGCGCCAGCAGCCTCTCCCGGGGGACAGGCTTCTCTGGGGCCAACGTCCTGACTTTC. Its protein product is CASSLSRGTGFSGANVLTF.

This clone was seen only once. The chain carries TRBV5-1 and TRBJ2-1, with a possible D match to TRBD1 (5 bases). The CDR3 totals 17 residues. Trimming cost V 4 bases and J 6 bases, with 23 bases left between them. Per the germline V gene, CDR1 is SGHRS and CDR2 is YFSETQ. CDR3 residues: CASSPSLVGQGANEQFF. CDR3 nucleotide sequence: TGCGCCAGCAGCCCCTCATTGGTGGGGCAGGGCGCCAATGAGCAGTTCTTC.

This chain uses TRBV4-2 with TRBJ1-2; the D is unclear. The CDR3 consists of 12 residues. Trimming took off 4 bases at V and 3 bases at J, with 6 bases between the two ends. CDR1 and CDR2 from the germline V gene are LGHNA and YNFKEQ. This chain's CDR3 is CASSLEDYGYTF. The CDR3 DNA follows: TGTGCCAGCAGCCTCGAGGACTATGGCTACACCTTC.

DNA of the CDR3: TGTGCCAGCAGCGTAGGCCCAGGGTCCTATGGCTACACCTTC. Amino acids: CASSVGPGSYGYTF. The gene calls are TRBV9 and TRBJ1-2; D possibly corresponds to TRBD1 (5 bases). The germline V gene has CDR1 SGDLS and CDR2 YYNGEE. There are 14 residues in the CDR3. V was trimmed by 0 bases and J by 4 bases, leaving 10 bases between them.

CDR3 sequence: CASSLVAPPNTGELFF. The DNA for the CDR3 is TGTGCCAGCAGCTTAGTGGCGCCACCGAACACCGGGGAGCTGTTTTTT. The J gene is TRBJ2-2, the V gene TRBV7-6; D is unresolved. The length of the CDR3 is 16 residues. Trimming removed 1 base from V and 0 bases from J, with 9 bases in between. Germline CDR1 and CDR2: SGHVS and FNYEAQ. Variable domain in full (rest from reference TRBV7-6 and TRBJ2-2): GAGVSQSPRYKVTKRGQDVALRCDPISGHVSLYWYRQALGQGPEFLTYFNYEAQQDKSGLPNDRFSAERPEGSISTLTIQRTEQRDSAMYRCASSLVAPPNTGELFFGEGSRLTVL.

This chain links TRBV7-6 with TRBJ2-1; TRBD2 agrees at 7 bases. Losses at the gene ends were 2 bases for V and 9 bases for J; bases not matched to a gene: 4. Germline assignment: CDR1 SGHVS and CDR2 FNYEAQ. The CDR3 is 13 amino acids. The CDR3 region has the DNA TGTGCCAGCAGCTTAATCAGGGAGGGTGAGCAGTTCTTC. This encodes CASSLIREGEQFF. The whole variable domain, remainder taken from reference TRBV7-6 and TRBJ2-1, is GAGVSQSPRYKVTKRGQDVALRCDPISGHVSLYWYRQALGQGPEFLTYFNYEAQQDKSGLPNDRFSAERPEGSISTLTIQRTEQRDSAMYRCASSLIREGEQFFGPGTRLTVL.

With regard to this clone: The final CDR3 position lacks the conserved phenylalanine or tryptophan, pointing to a likely read error. V usage is TRBV6-5 and J usage is TRBJ2-7; 10 bases align to TRBD2. The length of the CDR3 is 14 residues. Trimming cost V 6 bases and J 7 bases; bases outside gene matches: 9. The germline V gene encodes CDR1 MNHEY and CDR2 SVGAGI. The CDR3 DNA reads TGTGCCAGCAGAGCGGGGGGGCGGATAGTGGAGCAGTACTCC. It specifies CASRAGGRIVEQYS.

This clone appeared a single time. The chain has TRBV19 and TRBJ1-6; D gene uncertain. Germline CDR1 LNHDA, CDR2 SQIVND (reference sequence). The CDR3 extends over 15 amino acids. With 4 bases removed from V and 0 bases from J, the gap between germline ends came to 7 bases. CDR3 residues: CASSKSSSYNSPLHF. DNA for the CDR3: TGTGCCAGTAGTAAGAGCAGCTCCTATAATTCACCCCTCCACTTT.

This clone was counted a few times. CDR3 residues: CASSWISGANVLTF. The CDR3 nucleotides read TGTGCCAGTAGTTGGATCTCTGGGGCCAACGTCCTGACTTTC. The chain links TRBV19 to TRBJ2-6; D is uncertain. The CDR3 spans 14 residues. Germline lookup yields CDR1 LNHDA and CDR2 SQIVND (reference sequence). V was cut by 5 bases and J by 0 bases, with 5 bases left in between.

V and J are TRBV7-8 and TRBJ1-5; D is unresolved. The CDR3 loop spans 15 amino acids. V gave up 4 bases and J gave up 3 bases, with 13 bases separating them. Germline CDR1 SGHVS, CDR2 FQNEAQ. CDR3 amino acids: CASSSPRGANQPQHF. CDR3 nucleotide sequence: TGTGCCAGCAGCTCGCCCCGGGGAGCCAATCAGCCCCAGCATTTT.